The rows below give T cell receptor beta chains drawn from one sample of a study of OX40 agonist ivuxolimab in advanced cancers. The data were produced by immunoSEQ multiplex PCR, yet TCRdb's version contains in-frame clones alone and is incomplete. Altogether 80,000 to 100,000 clones are present, approximately 94% being singletons, with the ten largest covering about 2.6%. The sample consisted of CD4+ or CD8+ T cells sorted from blood, taken in a trial of the OX40 agonist ivuxolimab. Receptors originate from an adult with an advanced solid tumor such as melanoma, head and neck, liver or kidney cancer. Each CDR3 is given with its conserved first and last residue. D genes are given only for firm matches. Some rows have no size entry. The others give once, few or many, or a class for an expanded clone.

.	.	TRBV28	TRBJ2-1	TGTGCCAGCAGTTTTGCGGGCAATGAGCAGTTCTTC	CASSFAGNEQFF
.	.	TRBV27	TRBJ2-7	TGTGCCAGCAGCGTGATCCAGGGAGACGAGCAGTACTTC	CASSVIQGDEQYF
.	.	TRBV18	TRBJ2-1	TGTGCCAGCTCACCCCAACGGGGAGACAGTCCCTCCTACAATGAGCAGTTCTTC	CASSPQRGDSPSYNEQFF
.	TRBD1	TRBV2	TRBJ1-2	TGTGCCAGCAGTGAAGTGACAGGGGGCTCAGCTAACTATGGCTACACCTTC	CASSEVTGGSANYGYTF
.	.	TRBV13	TRBJ2-7	TGTGCCAGCAGCCCCCGGGGGCGGGGCTCCTACGAGCAGTACTTC	CASSPRGRGSYEQYF
.	TRBD1	TRBV28	TRBJ1-2	TGTGCCAGCAGTCCCCACAGGGGGCGTATCTATGGCTACACCTTC	CASSPHRGRIYGYTF
.	.	TRBV11-3	TRBJ2-2	TGTGCCAGCAGCTTACTTAGCACCGGGGAGCTGTTTTTT	CASSLLSTGELFF
.	.	TRBV27	TRBJ2-2	TGTGCCAGCAGGGGTACCGGGGAGCTGTTTTTT	CASRGTGELFF
.	TRBD1	TRBV27	TRBJ2-2	TGTGCCAGCAGTTTATCTCGGGACAGGGGGCACGGGGAGCTGTTTTTT	CASSLSRDRGHGELFF
.	.	TRBV19	TRBJ2-7	TGTGCCAGTAGTCCCCGGGGAGGCGGCTACGAGCAGTACTTC	CASSPRGGGYEQYF
few	.	TRBV11-2	TRBJ1-3	TGTGCCAGCAGATCTGGAAACACCATATATTTT	CASRSGNTIYF
.	.	TRBV11-2	TRBJ2-7	TGTGCCAGCAGCTTAGCCCAGGGGCCGGCCTACGAGCAGTACTTC	CASSLAQGPAYEQYF
once	TRBD2	TRBV6-5	TRBJ2-1	TGTGCCAGCAAGGCGGGAGGTGAGCAGTTCTTC	CASKAGGEQFF
.	.	TRBV12-5	TRBJ2-2	TGTGCTAGTGGTTTGGACTACTTGAGCGGGACCGGGGAGCTGTTTTTT	CASGLDYLSGTGELFF
.	.	TRBV9	TRBJ2-2	TGTGCCAGCAGCGTAAGGACCGGGGAGCTGTTTTTT	CASSVRTGELFF
few	.	TRBV27	TRBJ2-7	TGTGCCAGCAGCCTGGACGGACTCTACGAGCAGTACTTC	CASSLDGLYEQYF
.	TRBD1	TRBV4-2	TRBJ1-5	TGTGCCAGCAGCCATCCAGGGGGCGGCGGTCAGCCCCAGCATTTT	CASSHPGGGGQPQHF
.	TRBD2	TRBV7-8	TRBJ2-5	TGTGCCAGCAGCTCCCCGGGGACTAGCGGGGGGGCGGGAGAGACCCAGTACTTC	CASSSPGTSGGAGETQYF
once	TRBD2	TRBV5-4	TRBJ2-1	TGTGCCAGCAGCGCCGGACTAGACTCCTACAATGAGCAGTTCTTC	CASSAGLDSYNEQFF
.	.	TRBV19	TRBJ1-1	TGTGCCAGTAGTATAGACCCCGACAGGTTCGATTTCACTGAAGCTTTCTTT	CASSIDPDRFDFTEAFF
once	TRBD1	TRBV9	TRBJ1-1	TGTGCCAGCAGCCCCAGGGGGGGTTCTATGACTGAAGCTTTCTTT	CASSPRGGSMTEAFF
.	.	TRBV11-2	TRBJ1-3	TGTGCCAGCAGCCCCGGTGGGTGGGGGAGCTCTGGAAACACCATATATTTT	CASSPGGWGSSGNTIYF
.	TRBD1	TRBV15	TRBJ2-1	TGTGCCACCAGCGACCGACAGGGGCCCCACAATGAGCAGTTCTTC	CATSDRQGPHNEQFF
.	.	TRBV27	TRBJ2-7	TGTGCCAGCAGTTTATCGGTCTGGACCTCCTACGAGCAGTACTTC	CASSLSVWTSYEQYF
.	.	TRBV12-5	TRBJ2-5	TGTGCTAGTGGTCGGGACATCCGGGAGACCCAGTACTTC	CASGRDIRETQYF
few	.	TRBV6-5	TRBJ1-6	TGTGCCAGCAGTTACGGAACAGGTTCACCCCTCCACTTT	CASSYGTGSPLHF
.	.	TRBV7-9	TRBJ1-2	TGTGCCAGCAGCCCGTACGACGGCAGCTACACCTTC	CASSPYDGSYTF
once	.	TRBV7-2	TRBJ2-3	TGTGCCAGCAGCTTAGCCCCGGGACCTCACTACACAGATACGCAGTATTTT	CASSLAPGPHYTDTQYF
.	TRBD2	TRBV7-8	TRBJ2-5	TGTGCCAGCAGCTTAAGGGCGGGATCTAGCGGGGGTCTCCAAGAGACCCAGTACTTC	CASSLRAGSSGGLQETQYF
.	TRBD1	TRBV6-1	TRBJ1-4	TGTGCCAGCAGTGATGAGACTGAGACAGGGAATGAAAAACTGTTTTTT	CASSDETETGNEKLFF
.	.	TRBV5-3	TRBJ1-4	TGTGCCAGAAGCCACTATAGGGACATAACTAATGAAAAACTGTTTTTT	CARSHYRDITNEKLFF
once	.	TRBV5-1	TRBJ2-7	TGCGCCAGCAGCTTGGGGGCCAACGAGCAGTACTTC	CASSLGANEQYF